Below are 18 T cell receptor beta chains sequenced from a single sample in a study of blood T cells in healthy people across ages (dated by TCRdb to about 2015). Libraries were built with 5' RACE. The sequencer was an Illumina HiSeq 2500. A second PCR of about 6 to 11 cycles was run with a J-beta primer mix and a sample-barcoded 5' primer. The public reads were reanalyzed by TCRdb: fastp trimming at Q25, MiXCR alignment, in-frame beta chains only. Identical CDR3 proteins give one entry, which carries the most common genes and DNA. This sample is represented by roughly 680,000 distinct CDR3 sequences; about 50% of them were singletons. The ten largest clonotypes hold roughly 14% of the sample. The material sequenced was blood. All receptors derive from a woman of 80 years or more in good health.

The V gene is TRBV10-3, the J gene TRBJ1-2; D gene uncertain. The CDR3 has 12 amino acids. Per germline, CDR1 ENHRY and CDR2 SYGVKD. Deletions cut 1 base from V and 8 bases from J, with 8 bases between. CDR3 nucleotide sequence: TGTGCCATCAGTGAGTTGGTCGGGGGCTACACCTTC. This translates into CAISELVGGYTF.

The CDR3 DNA sequence: TGTGCCAGCACCCTAGAGGGGGGTCCCTACGAGCAGTACTTC. Amino acid sequence: CASTLEGGPYEQYF. The rearrangement joins TRBV4-2 to TRBJ2-7; D tentatively fits TRBD1 or TRBD2 (6 bases each). The CDR3 is made up of 14 amino acids. CDR1 LGHNA and CDR2 YNFKEQ come from the germline V gene. V was clipped by 7 bases and J by 2 bases, with 15 bases between them.

As for this clonotype: This may stem from a read error, because a much larger clone lies one nucleotide away. V usage is TRBV7-2 and J usage is TRBJ2-1; 8 bases line up with TRBD1. V gave up 2 bases and J gave up 2 bases; unmatched junction bases: 2. The germline CDR1 and CDR2 sequences are SGHTA and FQGNSA. CDR3 size: 15 residues. The CDR3 DNA sequence: TGTGCCAGCAGCTTATCGGGACAGGCCTACAATGAGCAGTTCTTC. As protein: CASSLSGQAYNEQFF.

The rearrangement joins TRBV5-6 to TRBJ1-2, with 11 bases that match TRBD1. V gave up 2 bases and J gave up 7 bases; unmatched junction bases: 13. Germline V gives CDR1 SGHDT, CDR2 YYEEEE. The CDR3 loop spans 17 amino acids. The CDR3 DNA is TGTGCCAGCAGCTTTCTGGGGACAGGGGGAGCGTTGAGTGGCTACACCTTC. Its protein is CASSFLGTGGALSGYTF. Using reference TRBV5-6 and TRBJ1-2 for the parts outside the CDR3, the full variable domain is DAGVTQSPTHLIKTRGQQVTLRCSPKSGHDTVSWYQQALGQGPQFIFQYYEEEERQRGNFPDRFSGHQFPNYSSELNVNALLLGDSALYLCASSFLGTGGALSGYTFGSGTRLTVV.

This clonotype was detected only a few times. The chain links TRBV20-1 to TRBJ2-1; TRBD2 matches at 10 bases. V lost 3 bases to trimming and J lost 6 bases; unmatched junction nucleotides: 2. Germline loops: CDR1 DFQATT, CDR2 SNEGSKA (reference sequence). The CDR3 loop spans 13 amino acids. This CDR3 reads CSARASGGNEQFF. The CDR3 nucleotides are TGCAGTGCTAGGGCTAGCGGGGGCAATGAGCAGTTCTTC.

V gene TRBV18 combines with J gene TRBJ1-1; D gene unclear. The CDR3 contains 14 residues. Per the germline V gene, CDR1 is KGHSH and CDR2 is LQKENI. Trimming stripped 3 bases from V and 1 base from J, with 9 bases between. The CDR3 sequence: CASSPLTENTEAFF. The CDR3, as DNA: TGTGCCAGCTCACCGCTAACAGAGAACACTGAAGCTTTCTTT. The full variable domain, in which reference TRBV18 and TRBJ1-1 provide the parts outside the CDR3, is NAGVMQNPRHLVRRRGQEARLRCSPMKGHSHVYWYRQLPEEGLKFMVYLQKENIIDESGMPKERFSAEFPKEGPSILRIQQVVRGDSAAYFCASSPLTENTEAFFGQGTRLTVV.

This clonotype appeared a few times. The chain links TRBV24-1 to TRBJ1-5; D might be TRBD1 (5 bases). CDR1 is KGHDR, CDR2 SFDVKD, per germline. The CDR3 runs 13 residues. Deletions cut 4 bases from V and 2 bases from J, with 5 bases between. The CDR3 nucleotides read TGTGCCACCAGTGAAGGGGGCAATCAGCCCCAGCATTTT. Amino acid sequence: CATSEGGNQPQHF.

This chain links TRBV15 with TRBJ1-2, with D hard to call. V lost 0 bases to trimming and J lost 2 bases, with 4 bases between them. CDR1 and CDR2 from the germline V gene are LNHNV and YYDKDF (reference sequence). CDR3 length equals 13 residues. In DNA, the CDR3 is TGTGCCACCAGCAGAGACAGAAACTATGGCTACACCTTC. Protein product: CATSRDRNYGYTF.

A few counts support this clonotype. This chain links TRBV20-1 with TRBJ2-7; 8 positions agree with TRBD2. CDR1 and CDR2 from the germline V gene are DFQATT and SNEGSKA (reference sequence). This CDR3 is built from 15 residues. The CDR3 loop is CRTIGAGDFYNEQYF. CDR3 sequence (DNA): TGCAGGACTATCGGAGCGGGGGATTTTTACAATGAGCAGTACTTC.

At least ten counts were recorded for this clonotype. The V and J genes are TRBV20-1 and TRBJ2-2; D gene unclear. The CDR3 runs 16 residues. The germline CDR1 and CDR2 sequences are DFQATT and SNEGSKA (reference sequence). V lost 5 bases to trimming and J lost 6 bases, with 22 bases between them. The CDR3 DNA is TGCAGTGCTCGTTTGAACCGGGCCTCTAATTCCGGGGAGCTGTTTTTT. This encodes CSARLNRASNSGELFF.

DNA for the CDR3: TGTGCCAGCAGCGCTGACTACACAGATACGCAGTATTTT. Encoded protein: CASSADYTDTQYF. The chain combines TRBV2 with TRBJ2-3; D may be TRBD2 (5 bases). V lost 6 bases, J lost 2 bases, and 9 bases lay in between. The germline V gene encodes CDR1 SNHLY and CDR2 FYNNEI. The CDR3 has 13 residues.

Concerning this clonotype: The junction and the germline gene differ at one end; a read error may be behind it. The chain employs TRBV10-3 and TRBJ1-1; no firm D call. CDR1 is ENHRY and CDR2 is SYGVKD in the germline V gene. The CDR3 covers 13 residues. The CDR3 sequence is CAISASMNAEAFF. CDR3 bases: TGTGCCATCAGCGCTTCAATGAACGCTGAAGCTTTCTTT.

This clonotype was counted a single time. The CDR3 is CASSLGSGTEQETQYF. The CDR3 DNA reads as TGTGCCAGCAGCTTAGGGTCTGGGACAGAGCAAGAGACCCAGTACTTC. The rearrangement joins TRBV11-2 to TRBJ2-5; the match to TRBD1 covers 7 bases. CDR1 is SGHAT and CDR2 is FQNNGV in the germline V gene. Trimming took 1 base from V and 2 from J; bases not matched to a gene: 7. The CDR3 runs 16 residues.

The table lists this clonotype with a few counts. The chain joins TRBV5-1 to TRBJ2-1; D assignment may be TRBD1 or TRBD2 (5 bases each). Germline CDR1 is SGHRS and CDR2 is YFSETQ. Deletions cut 6 bases from V and 2 bases from J, with 18 bases between. The CDR3 is 16 residues long. The CDR3 loop reads CASNPAPGTPYNEQFF. The CDR3 coding sequence is TGCGCCAGCAACCCCGCTCCCGGGACCCCCTACAATGAGCAGTTCTTC.

This clonotype showed up many times. This chain connects TRBV9 to TRBJ2-1; 9 bases agree with TRBD2. The CDR3 is made up of 15 amino acids. The V gene's germline CDR1 is SGDLS and CDR2 YYNGEE. J was trimmed by 6 bases and V by 0 bases; bases with no gene match: 4. The CDR3 sequence: CASSVDMTSGNEQFF. CDR3 bases: TGTGCCAGCAGCGTAGATATGACTAGCGGCAATGAGCAGTTCTTC.

CDR3 protein: CSARIPGAEAFF. CDR3 coding DNA: TGCAGTGCTAGAATTCCAGGCGCTGAAGCTTTCTTT. The chain has TRBV20-1 and TRBJ1-1, with D unresolved. CDR1 DFQATT and CDR2 SNEGSKA come from the germline V gene (reference sequence). The CDR3 has 12 amino acids. The V end was cut by 2 bases, the J end by 6 bases, with 10 bases between.

This clonotype was observed at least ten times. The chain is built from TRBV29-1 and TRBJ2-7; D remains unclear. Trimming pared 5 bases from V and 3 bases from J, leaving 11 bases between. The CDR3 contains 12 residues. CDR1 SQVTM and CDR2 ANQGSEA come from the germline V gene. This chain's CDR3 is CSVRGPDYEQYF. The CDR3 DNA reads TGCAGCGTTCGCGGACCCGACTACGAGCAGTACTTC.

The chain employs TRBV7-8 and TRBJ1-2, with unresolved D. The CDR3 is 14 residues long. Germline V lookup: CDR1 SGHVS, CDR2 FQNEAQ. Between the trimmed V and J ends, which lost 5 bases and 1 base, there was a span of 11 bases. The CDR3 loop reads CASSPREVNYGYTF. The CDR3, as DNA: TGTGCCAGCAGCCCCCGCGAGGTTAACTATGGCTACACCTTC.